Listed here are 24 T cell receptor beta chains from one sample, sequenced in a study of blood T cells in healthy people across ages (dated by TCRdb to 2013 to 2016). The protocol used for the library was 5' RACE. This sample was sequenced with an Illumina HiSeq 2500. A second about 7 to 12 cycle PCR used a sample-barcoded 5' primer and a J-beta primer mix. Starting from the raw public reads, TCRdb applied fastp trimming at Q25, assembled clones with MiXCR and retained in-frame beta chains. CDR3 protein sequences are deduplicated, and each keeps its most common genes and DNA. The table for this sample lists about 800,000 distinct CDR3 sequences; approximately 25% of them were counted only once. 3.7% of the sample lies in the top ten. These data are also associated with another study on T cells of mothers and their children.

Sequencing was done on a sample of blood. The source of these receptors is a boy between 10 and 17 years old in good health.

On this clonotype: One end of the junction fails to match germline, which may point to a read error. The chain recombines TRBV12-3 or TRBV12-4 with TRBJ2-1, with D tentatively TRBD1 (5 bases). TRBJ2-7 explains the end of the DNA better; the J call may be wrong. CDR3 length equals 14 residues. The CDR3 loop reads CASSPAGSGYAQYF. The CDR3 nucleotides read TGTGCCAGCAGCCCCGCAGGGTCAGGTTACGCGCAGTACTTC.

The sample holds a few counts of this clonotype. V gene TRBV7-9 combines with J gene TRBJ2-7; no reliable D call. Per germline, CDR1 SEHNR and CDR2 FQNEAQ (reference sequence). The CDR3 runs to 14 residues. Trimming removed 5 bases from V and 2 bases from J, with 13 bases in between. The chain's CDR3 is CASSAWLRPYEQYF. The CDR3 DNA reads TGTGCCAGCAGCGCTTGGCTTCGTCCCTACGAGCAGTACTTC. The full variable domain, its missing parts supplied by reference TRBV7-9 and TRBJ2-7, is DTGVSQNPRHKITKRGQNVTFRCDPISEHNRLYWYRQTLGQGPEFLTYFQNEAQLEKSRLLSDRFSAERPKGSFSTLEIQRTEQGDSAMYLCASSAWLRPYEQYFGPGTRLTVT.

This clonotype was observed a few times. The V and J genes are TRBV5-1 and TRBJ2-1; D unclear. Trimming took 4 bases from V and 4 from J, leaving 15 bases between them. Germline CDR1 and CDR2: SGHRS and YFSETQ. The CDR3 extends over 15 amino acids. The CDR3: CASSKDTSPYNEQFF. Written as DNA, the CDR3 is TGCGCCAGCAGCAAAGACACGTCGCCTTACAATGAGCAGTTCTTC.

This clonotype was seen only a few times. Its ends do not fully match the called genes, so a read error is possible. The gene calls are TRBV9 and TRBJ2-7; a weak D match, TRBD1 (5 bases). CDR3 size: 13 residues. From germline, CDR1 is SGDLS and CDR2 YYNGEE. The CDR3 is CASSVEVGRPLTF. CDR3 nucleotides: TGTGCCAGCAGCGTAGAGGTGGGGCGTCCCTTAACCTTC.

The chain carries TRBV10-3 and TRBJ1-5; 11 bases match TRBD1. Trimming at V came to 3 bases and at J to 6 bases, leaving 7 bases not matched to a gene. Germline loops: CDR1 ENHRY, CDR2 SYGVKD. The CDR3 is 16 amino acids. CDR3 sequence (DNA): TGTGCCATCAGTGACCCGGACAGGGGGCCCACTCAGCCCCAGCATTTT. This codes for CAISDPDRGPTQPQHF.

The CDR3 loop reads CASTFRDRSREQYF. The CDR3 DNA sequence: TGTGCCAGCACCTTCCGGGACAGGAGTCGGGAGCAGTACTTC. The chain combines TRBV12-3 or TRBV12-4 with TRBJ2-7; TRBD1 matches 8 bases. V lost 7 bases to trimming and J lost 7 bases; unmatched junction nucleotides: 12. The CDR3 covers 14 residues.

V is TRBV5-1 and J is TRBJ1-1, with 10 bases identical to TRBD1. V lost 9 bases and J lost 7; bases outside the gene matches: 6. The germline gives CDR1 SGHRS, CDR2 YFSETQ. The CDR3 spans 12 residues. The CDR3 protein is CATRDRGDEAFF. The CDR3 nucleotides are TGCGCCACCAGGGACAGGGGAGATGAAGCTTTCTTT.

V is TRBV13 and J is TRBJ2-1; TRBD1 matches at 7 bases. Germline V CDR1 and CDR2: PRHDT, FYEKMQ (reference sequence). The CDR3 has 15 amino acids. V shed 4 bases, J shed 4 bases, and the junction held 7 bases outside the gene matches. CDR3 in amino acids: CASSSEDRLYNEQFF. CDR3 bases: TGTGCCAGCAGCTCCGAGGACAGGTTATACAATGAGCAGTTCTTC.

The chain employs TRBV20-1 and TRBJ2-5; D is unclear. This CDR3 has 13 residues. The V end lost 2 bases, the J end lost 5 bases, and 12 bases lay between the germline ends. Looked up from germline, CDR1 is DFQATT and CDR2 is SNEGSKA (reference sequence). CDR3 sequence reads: CSARRVVGETQYF. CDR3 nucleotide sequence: TGCAGTGCTAGACGGGTAGTCGGGGAGACCCAGTACTTC.

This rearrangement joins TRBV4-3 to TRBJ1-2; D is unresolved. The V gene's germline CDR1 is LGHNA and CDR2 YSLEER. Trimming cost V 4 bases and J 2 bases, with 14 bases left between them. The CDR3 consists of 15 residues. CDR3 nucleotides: TGCGCCAGCAGCCCAAGTTTGGGCACCAACTATGGCTACACCTTC. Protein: CASSPSLGTNYGYTF.

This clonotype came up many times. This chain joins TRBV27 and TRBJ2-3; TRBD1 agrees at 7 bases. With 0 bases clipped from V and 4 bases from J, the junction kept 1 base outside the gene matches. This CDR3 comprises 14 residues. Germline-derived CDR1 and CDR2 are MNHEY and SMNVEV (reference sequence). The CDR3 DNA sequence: TGTGCCAGCAGTTTATCAGGGGGCGCAGATACGCAGTATTTT. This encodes CASSLSGGADTQYF.

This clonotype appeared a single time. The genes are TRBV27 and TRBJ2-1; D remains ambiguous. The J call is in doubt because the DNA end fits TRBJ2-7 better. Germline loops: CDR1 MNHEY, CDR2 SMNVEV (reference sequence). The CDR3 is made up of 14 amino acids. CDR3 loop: CASSSSRTSYEQYF. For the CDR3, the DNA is TGTGCCAGCAGTAGTAGCCGGACGTCCTACGAGCAGTACTTC.

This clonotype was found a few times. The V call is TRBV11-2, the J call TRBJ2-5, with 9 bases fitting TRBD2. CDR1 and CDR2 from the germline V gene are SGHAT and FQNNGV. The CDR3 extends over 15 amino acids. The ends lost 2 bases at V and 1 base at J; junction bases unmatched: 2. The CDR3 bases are TGTGCCAGCAGCTTACAGCGGGGGGTCCAAGAGACCCAGTACTTC. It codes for CASSLQRGVQETQYF.

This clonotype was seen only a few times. CDR3 amino acids: CAVTRASTDTQYF. DNA for the CDR3: TGTGCCGTAACGAGAGCTAGCACAGATACGCAGTATTTT. V usage is TRBV12-3 or TRBV12-4 and J usage is TRBJ2-3, with D unresolved. Trimming cost V 11 bases and J 0 bases, with 12 bases left between them. The CDR3 runs 13 residues.

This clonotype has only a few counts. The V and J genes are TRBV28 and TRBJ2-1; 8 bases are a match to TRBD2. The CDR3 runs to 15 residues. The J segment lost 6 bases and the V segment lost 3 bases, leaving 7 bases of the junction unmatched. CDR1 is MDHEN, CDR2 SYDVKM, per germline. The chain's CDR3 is CASSLAGGPLNEQFF. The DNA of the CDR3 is TGTGCCAGCAGTTTGGCGGGAGGCCCCCTCAATGAGCAGTTCTTC.

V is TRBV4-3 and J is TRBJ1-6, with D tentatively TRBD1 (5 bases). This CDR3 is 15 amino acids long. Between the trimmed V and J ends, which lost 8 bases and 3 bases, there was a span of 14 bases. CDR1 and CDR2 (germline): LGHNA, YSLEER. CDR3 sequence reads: CASGNRGVYNSPLHF. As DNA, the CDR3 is TGCGCCAGCGGGAACCGAGGGGTCTATAATTCACCCCTCCACTTT.

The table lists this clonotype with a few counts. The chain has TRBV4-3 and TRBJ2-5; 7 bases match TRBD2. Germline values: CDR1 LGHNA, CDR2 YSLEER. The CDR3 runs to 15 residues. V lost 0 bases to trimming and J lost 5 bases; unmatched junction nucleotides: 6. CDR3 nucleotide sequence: TGCGCCAGCAGCCAAGATCGGGGGAGGGTGGAGACCCAGTACTTC. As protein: CASSQDRGRVETQYF.

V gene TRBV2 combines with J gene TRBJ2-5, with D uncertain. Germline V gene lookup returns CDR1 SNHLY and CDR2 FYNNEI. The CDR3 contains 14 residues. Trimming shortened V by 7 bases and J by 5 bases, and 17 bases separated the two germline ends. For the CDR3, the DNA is TGTGCCAGCAAGGACGAAGCCCACATTGAGACCCAGTACTTC. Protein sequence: CASKDEAHIETQYF.

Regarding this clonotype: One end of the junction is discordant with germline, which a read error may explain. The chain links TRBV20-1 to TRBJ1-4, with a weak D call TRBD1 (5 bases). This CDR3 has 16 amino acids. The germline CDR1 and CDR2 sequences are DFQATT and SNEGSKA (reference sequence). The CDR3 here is CSTRDFFGRTNEKLFF. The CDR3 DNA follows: TGCAGTACTAGGGACTTTTTTGGCAGAACTAATGAAAAACTGTTTTTT.

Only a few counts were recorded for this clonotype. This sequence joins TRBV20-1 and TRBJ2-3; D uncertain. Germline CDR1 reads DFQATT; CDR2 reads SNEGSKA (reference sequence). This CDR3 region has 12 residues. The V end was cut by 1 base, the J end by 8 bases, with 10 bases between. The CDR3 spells CSARGPTGTQYF. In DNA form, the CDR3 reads TGCAGTGCTAGAGGGCCCACGGGTACGCAGTATTTT.

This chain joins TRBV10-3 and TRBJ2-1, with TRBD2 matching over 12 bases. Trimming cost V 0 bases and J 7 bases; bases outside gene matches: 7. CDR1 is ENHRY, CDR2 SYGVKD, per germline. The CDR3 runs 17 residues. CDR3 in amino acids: CAISESLGLAGLNEQFF. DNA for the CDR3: TGTGCCATCAGTGAGTCTCTAGGACTAGCGGGACTAAATGAGCAGTTCTTC.

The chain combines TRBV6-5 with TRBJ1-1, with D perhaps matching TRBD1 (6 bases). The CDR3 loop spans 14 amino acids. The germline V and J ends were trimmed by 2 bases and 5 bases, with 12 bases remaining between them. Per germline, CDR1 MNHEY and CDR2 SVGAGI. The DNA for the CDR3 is TGTGCCAGCAGTTACGTGGCAAGGGGGACTGAAGCTTTCTTT. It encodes CASSYVARGTEAFF.

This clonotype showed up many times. As DNA, the CDR3 is TGCAGTGCTAGAGATCGACAGAACAATCAGCCCCAGCATTTT. Residues: CSARDRQNNQPQHF. J is TRBJ1-5 and V is TRBV20-1; weak D call: TRBD1 (5 bases). This CDR3 has 14 residues. V lost 0 bases and J lost 3, with 9 bases in between. CDR1 is DFQATT and CDR2 is SNEGSKA in the germline V gene (reference sequence).

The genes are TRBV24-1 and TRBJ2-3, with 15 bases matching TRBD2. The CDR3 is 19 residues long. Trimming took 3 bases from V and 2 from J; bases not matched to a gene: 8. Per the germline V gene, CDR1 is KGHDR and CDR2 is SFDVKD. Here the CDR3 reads CATSDRTSGRALFTDTQYF. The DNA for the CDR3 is TGTGCCACCAGTGATCGGACTAGCGGGAGGGCCTTATTCACAGATACGCAGTATTTT.